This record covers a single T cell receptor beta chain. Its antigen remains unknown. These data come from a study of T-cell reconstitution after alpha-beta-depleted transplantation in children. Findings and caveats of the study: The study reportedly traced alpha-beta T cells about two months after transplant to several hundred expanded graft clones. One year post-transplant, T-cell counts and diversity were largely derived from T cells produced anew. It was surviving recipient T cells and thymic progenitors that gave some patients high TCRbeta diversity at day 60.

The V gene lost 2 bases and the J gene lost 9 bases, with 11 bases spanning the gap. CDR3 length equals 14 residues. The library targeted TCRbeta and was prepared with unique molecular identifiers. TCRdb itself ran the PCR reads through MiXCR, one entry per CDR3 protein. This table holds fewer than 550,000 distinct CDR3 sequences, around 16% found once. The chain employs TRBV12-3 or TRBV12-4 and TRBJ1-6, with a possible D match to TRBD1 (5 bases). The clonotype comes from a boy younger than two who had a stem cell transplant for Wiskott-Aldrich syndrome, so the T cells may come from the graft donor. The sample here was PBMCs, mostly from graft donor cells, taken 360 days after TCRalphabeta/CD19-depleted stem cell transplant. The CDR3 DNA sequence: TGTGCCAGCAGTTTAACAGGTCAGGGTTCACCCCTCCACTTT. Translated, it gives CASSLTGQGSPLHF.